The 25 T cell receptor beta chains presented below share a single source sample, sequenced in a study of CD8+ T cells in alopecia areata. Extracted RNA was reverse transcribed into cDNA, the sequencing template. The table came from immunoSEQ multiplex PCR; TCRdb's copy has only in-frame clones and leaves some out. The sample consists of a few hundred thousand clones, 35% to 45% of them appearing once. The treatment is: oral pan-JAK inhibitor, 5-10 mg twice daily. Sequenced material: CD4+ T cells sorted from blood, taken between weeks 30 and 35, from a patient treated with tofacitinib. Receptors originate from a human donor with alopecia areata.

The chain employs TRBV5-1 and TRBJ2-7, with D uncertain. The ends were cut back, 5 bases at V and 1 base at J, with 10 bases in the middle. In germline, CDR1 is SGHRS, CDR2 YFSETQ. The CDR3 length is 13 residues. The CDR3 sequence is CASSPGRSYEQYF. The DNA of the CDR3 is TGCGCCAGCAGTCCCGGTCGGTCCTACGAGCAGTACTTC. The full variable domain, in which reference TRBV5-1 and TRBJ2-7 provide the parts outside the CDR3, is KAGVTQTPRYLIKTRGQQVTLSCSPISGHRSVSWYQQTPGQGLQFLFEYFSETQRNKGNFPGRFSGRQFSNSRSEMNVSTLELGDSALYLCASSPGRSYEQYFGPGTRLTVT.

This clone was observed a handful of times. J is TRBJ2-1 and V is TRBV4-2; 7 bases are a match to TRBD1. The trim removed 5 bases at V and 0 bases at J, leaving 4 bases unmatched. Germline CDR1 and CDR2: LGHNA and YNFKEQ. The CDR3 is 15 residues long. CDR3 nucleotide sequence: TGTGCCAGCAGCACCAGGGGGAGCTCCTACAATGAGCAGTTCTTC. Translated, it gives CASSTRGSSYNEQFF.

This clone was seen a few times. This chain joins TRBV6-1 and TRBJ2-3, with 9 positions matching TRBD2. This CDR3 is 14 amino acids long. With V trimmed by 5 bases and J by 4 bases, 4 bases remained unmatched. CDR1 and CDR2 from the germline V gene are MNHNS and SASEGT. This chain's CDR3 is CASSLGGGADTQYF. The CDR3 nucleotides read TGTGCCAGCAGTCTTGGCGGGGGGGCAGATACGCAGTATTTT.

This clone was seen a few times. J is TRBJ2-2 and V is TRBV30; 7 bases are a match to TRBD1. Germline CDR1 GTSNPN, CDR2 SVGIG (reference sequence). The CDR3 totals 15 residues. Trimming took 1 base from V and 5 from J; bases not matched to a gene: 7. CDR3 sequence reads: CAWSEKRTGTGELFF. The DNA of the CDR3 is TGTGCCTGGAGTGAAAAGAGGACAGGAACCGGGGAGCTGTTTTTT.

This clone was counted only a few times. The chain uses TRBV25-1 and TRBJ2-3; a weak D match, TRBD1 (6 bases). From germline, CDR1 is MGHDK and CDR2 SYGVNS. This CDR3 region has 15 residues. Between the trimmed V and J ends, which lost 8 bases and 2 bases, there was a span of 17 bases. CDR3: CASSLSTGLTDTQYF. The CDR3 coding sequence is TGTGCCAGCTCTTTAAGCACAGGGCTCACAGATACGCAGTATTTT.

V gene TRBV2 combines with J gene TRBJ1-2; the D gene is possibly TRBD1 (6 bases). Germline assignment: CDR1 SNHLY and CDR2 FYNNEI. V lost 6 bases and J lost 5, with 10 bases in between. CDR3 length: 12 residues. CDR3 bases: TGTGCCAGCAGCAAGGGGGATTATGGCTACACCTTC. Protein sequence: CASSKGDYGYTF.

In nucleotides, the CDR3 is TGTGCCAGCAGCTCTACCGGGACAGGGTGGACAGATACGCAGTATTTT. This sequence encodes CASSSTGTGWTDTQYF. The V and J genes are TRBV7-9 and TRBJ2-3; 9 bases align to TRBD1. The CDR3 is made up of 16 amino acids. V was clipped by 4 bases and J by 3 bases; unmatched bases: 8. The germline V gene has CDR1 SEHNR and CDR2 FQNEAQ (reference sequence). Filled out from reference TRBV7-9 and TRBJ2-3, the complete variable domain reads DTGVSQNPRHKITKRGQNVTFRCDPISEHNRLYWYRQTLGQGPEFLTYFQNEAQLEKSRLLSDRFSAERPKGSFSTLEIQRTEQGDSAMYLCASSSTGTGWTDTQYFGPGTRLTVL.

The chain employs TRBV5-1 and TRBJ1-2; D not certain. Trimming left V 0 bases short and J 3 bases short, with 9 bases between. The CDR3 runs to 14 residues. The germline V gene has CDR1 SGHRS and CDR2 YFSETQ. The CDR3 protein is CASSLDAGDYGYTF. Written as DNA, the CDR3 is TGCGCCAGCAGCTTGGATGCCGGGGACTATGGCTACACCTTC.

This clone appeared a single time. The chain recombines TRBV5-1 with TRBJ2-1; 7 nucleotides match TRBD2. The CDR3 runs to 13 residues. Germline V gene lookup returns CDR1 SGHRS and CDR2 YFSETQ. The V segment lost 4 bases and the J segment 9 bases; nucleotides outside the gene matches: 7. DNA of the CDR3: TGCGCCAGCAGCCTCGGACTAGTGGGTGAGCAGTTCTTC. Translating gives CASSLGLVGEQFF.

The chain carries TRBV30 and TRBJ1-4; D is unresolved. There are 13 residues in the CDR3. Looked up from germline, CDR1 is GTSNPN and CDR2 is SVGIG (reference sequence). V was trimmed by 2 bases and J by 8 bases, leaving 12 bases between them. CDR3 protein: CAWSSEVREKLFF. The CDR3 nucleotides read TGTGCCTGGAGTTCAGAGGTTAGGGAAAAACTGTTTTTT.

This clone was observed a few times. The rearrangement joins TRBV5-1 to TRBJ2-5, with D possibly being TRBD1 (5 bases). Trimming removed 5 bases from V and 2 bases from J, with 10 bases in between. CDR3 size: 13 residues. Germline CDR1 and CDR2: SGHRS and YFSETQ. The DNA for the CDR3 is TGCGCCAGCAGTACGGACATACAAGAGACCCAGTACTTC. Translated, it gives CASSTDIQETQYF.

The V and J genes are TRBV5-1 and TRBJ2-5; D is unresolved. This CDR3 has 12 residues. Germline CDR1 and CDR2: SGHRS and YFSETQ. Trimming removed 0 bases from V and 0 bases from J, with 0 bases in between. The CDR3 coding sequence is TGCGCCAGCAGCTTGGACCAAGAGACCCAGTACTTC. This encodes CASSLDQETQYF.

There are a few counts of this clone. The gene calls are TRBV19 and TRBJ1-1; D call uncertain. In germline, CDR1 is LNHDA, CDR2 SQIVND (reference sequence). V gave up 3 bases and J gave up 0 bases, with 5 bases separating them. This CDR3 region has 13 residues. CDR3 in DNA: TGTGCCAGTAGTATGGCGTTGAACACTGAAGCTTTCTTT. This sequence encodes CASSMALNTEAFF.

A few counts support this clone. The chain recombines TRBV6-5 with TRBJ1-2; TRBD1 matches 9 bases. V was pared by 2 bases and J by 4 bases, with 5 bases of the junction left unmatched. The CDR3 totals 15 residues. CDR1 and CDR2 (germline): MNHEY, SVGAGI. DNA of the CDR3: TGTGCCAGCAGTTACGTGGACAGGGGTGGCTATGGCTACACCTTC. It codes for CASSYVDRGGYGYTF.

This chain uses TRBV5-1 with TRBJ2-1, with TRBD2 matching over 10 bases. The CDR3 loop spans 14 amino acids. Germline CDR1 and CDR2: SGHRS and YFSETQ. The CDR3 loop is CASQTLAGYNEQFF. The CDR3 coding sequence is TGCGCATCGCAGACACTAGCGGGGTACAATGAGCAGTTCTTC.

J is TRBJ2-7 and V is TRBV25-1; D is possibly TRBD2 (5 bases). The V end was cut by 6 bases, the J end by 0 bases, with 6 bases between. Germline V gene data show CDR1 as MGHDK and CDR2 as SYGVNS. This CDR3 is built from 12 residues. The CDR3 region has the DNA TGTGCCAGCAGAGGGAGCTCCTACGAGCAGTACTTC. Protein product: CASRGSSYEQYF.

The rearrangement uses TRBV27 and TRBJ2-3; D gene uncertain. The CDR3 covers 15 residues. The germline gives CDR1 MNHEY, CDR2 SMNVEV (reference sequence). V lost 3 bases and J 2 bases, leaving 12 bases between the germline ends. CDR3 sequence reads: CASSFPTGITDTQYF. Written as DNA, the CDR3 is TGTGCCAGCAGTTTCCCGACTGGTATCACAGATACGCAGTATTTT.

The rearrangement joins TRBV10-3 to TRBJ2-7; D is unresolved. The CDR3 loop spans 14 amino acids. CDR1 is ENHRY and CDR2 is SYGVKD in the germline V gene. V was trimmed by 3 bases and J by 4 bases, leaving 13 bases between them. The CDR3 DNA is TGTGCCATCAGTGACCCCCCACAGAGGTACGAGCAGTACTTC. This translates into CAISDPPQRYEQYF.

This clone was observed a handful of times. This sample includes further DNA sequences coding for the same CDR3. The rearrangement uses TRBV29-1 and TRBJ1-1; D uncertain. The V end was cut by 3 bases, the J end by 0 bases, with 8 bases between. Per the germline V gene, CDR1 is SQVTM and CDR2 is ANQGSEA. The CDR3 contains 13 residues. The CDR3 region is CSVERPLNTEAFF. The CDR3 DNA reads TGCAGCGTTGAGCGCCCGTTGAACACTGAAGCTTTCTTT.

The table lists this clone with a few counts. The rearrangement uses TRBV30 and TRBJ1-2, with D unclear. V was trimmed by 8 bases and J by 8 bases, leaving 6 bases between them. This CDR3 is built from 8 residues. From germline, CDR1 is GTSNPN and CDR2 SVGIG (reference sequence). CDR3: CAGWGYTF. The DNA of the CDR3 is TGTGCCGGTTGGGGCTACACCTTC. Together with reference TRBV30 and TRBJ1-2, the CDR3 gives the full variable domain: SQTIHQWPATLVQPVGSPLSLECTVEGTSNPNLYWYRQAAGRGLQLLFYSVGIGQISSEVPQNLSASRPQDRQFILSSKKLLLSDSGFYLCAGWGYTFGSGTRLTVV.

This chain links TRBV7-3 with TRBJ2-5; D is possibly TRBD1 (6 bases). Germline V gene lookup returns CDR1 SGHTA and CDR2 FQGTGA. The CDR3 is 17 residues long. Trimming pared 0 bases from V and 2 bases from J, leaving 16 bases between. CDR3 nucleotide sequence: TGTGCCAGCAGCTTAACCCCCTCAACGACAGGTCAAGAGACCCAGTACTTC. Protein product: CASSLTPSTTGQETQYF.

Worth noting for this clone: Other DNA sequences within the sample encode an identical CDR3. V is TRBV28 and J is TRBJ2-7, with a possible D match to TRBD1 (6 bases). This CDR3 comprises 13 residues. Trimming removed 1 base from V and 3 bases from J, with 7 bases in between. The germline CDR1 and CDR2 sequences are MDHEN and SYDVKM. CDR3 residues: CASSLSQGYEQYF. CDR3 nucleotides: TGTGCCAGCAGTTTATCACAGGGCTACGAGCAGTACTTC.

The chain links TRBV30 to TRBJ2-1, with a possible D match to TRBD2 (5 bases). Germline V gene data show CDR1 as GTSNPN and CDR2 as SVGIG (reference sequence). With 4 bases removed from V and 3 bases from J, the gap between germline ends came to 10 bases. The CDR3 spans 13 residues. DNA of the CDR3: TGTGCCTGGACCGGGGTCGTCTACAATGAGCAGTTCTTC. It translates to CAWTGVVYNEQFF.

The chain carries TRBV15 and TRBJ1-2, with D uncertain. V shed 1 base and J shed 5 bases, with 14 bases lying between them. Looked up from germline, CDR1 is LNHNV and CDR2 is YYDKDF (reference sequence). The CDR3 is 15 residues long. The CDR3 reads CATSRGLTEIYGYTF. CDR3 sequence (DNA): TGTGCCACCAGCAGAGGATTGACGGAAATTTATGGCTACACCTTC.

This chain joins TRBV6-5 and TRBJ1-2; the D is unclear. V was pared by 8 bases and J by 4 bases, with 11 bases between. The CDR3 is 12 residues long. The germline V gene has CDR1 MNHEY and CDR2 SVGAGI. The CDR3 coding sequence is TGTGCCAGCCGAGTTGGGGTCTATGGCTACACCTTC. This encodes CASRVGVYGYTF.